Listed below are T cell receptor beta chains from one sample, sequenced in a study of T cell changes during pregnancy in multiple sclerosis. The data were produced by immunoSEQ multiplex PCR, yet TCRdb's version contains in-frame clones alone and is incomplete. Altogether just under 65,000 clones are present, about nine tenths being singletons, with the ten largest covering 1% to 1.5%. The sequenced sample was peripheral blood, obtained after pregnancy. Receptors originate from a female donor in good health, enrolled as a control in a pregnancy study. CDR3s include the opening cysteine and the closing phenylalanine or tryptophan. D genes are given only for firm matches. Not all rows give a size; the values are once, few, many and, for expanded clones, a class.

d_call j_call clone_size v_call cdr3_nt cdr3_aa
- TRBJ1-1 - TRBV5-6 TGTGCCAGCAGCCTCCAGGGGATGAACACTGAAGCTTTCTTT CASSLQGMNTEAFF
- TRBJ1-3 - TRBV6-5 TGTGCCAGCAGTTACGGAGGACAGGGAAACACCATATATTTT CASSYGGQGNTIYF
TRBD1 TRBJ2-7 - TRBV5-1 TGCGCCAGCAGCTTGCCCTCAGGGGGCCGCGAGCAGTACTTC CASSLPSGGREQYF
- TRBJ2-2 - TRBV6-1 TGTGCCAGCAGTGATACCAGCGCGAACACCGGGGAGCTGTTTTTT CASSDTSANTGELFF
- TRBJ1-5 once TRBV6-6 TGTGCCAGCTACCGCGGGGAGGATAGCAATCAGCCCCAGCATTTT CASYRGEDSNQPQHF
TRBD2 TRBJ2-1 - TRBV5-5 TGTGCCAGCAGCTACAGCGGGGGGTCCTACAATGAGCAGTTCTTC CASSYSGGSYNEQFF
- TRBJ1-5 - TRBV12-5 TGTGCTAGTGGTTTGCGGGTGTGGGGGGAGGCCGCGCATCAGCCCCAGCATTTT CASGLRVWGEAAHQPQHF
- TRBJ2-3 - TRBV5-6 TGTGCCAGCAGCTTAATGTTGCACGGAGATACGCAGTATTTT CASSLMLHGDTQYF
- TRBJ2-3 - TRBV11-2 TGTGCCAGCAGCTTAGGGCGATCGGCTAGAGATACATATACGCAGTATTTT CASSLGRSARDTYTQYF
- TRBJ2-7 - TRBV19 TGTGCCAGTAGTACGAGCTCCTACGAGCAGTACTTC CASSTSSYEQYF
- TRBJ2-5 - TRBV11-2 TGTGCCAGCAGCTTAGGTGGAGGATATGGAGAGACCCAGTACTTC CASSLGGGYGETQYF
- TRBJ1-4 - TRBV5-6 TGTGCCAGCAGCATTAGATCGGGGGGGACTAATGAAAAACTGTTTTTT CASSIRSGGTNEKLFF
- TRBJ1-4 - TRBV4-3 TGCGCCAGCAGCCAAGGCCCGCAACACGGGGATGAAAAACTGTTTTTT CASSQGPQHGDEKLFF
TRBD2 TRBJ2-7 - TRBV2 TGTGCCAGCAGCGAGCGGGGGCCCTACGAGCAGTACTTC CASSERGPYEQYF
- TRBJ1-6 - TRBV11-3 TGTGCCAGCAGCTTGAGCCCTGTTTCACCCCTCCACTTT CASSLSPVSPLHF
TRBD1 TRBJ1-1 - TRBV7-3 TGTGCCAGCCGACGCGACAGGGACACTGAAGCTTTCTTT CASRRDRDTEAFF
- TRBJ2-7 - TRBV18 TGTGCCAGCTCACCCGGACAGAGCTCCTACGAGCAGTACTTC CASSPGQSSYEQYF
TRBD2 TRBJ2-5 - TRBV5-1 TGCGCCAGCAGCTTGCCCCCGAGTAGCGGGGGAGAGACCCAGTACTTC CASSLPPSSGGETQYF
- TRBJ1-4 - TRBV5-1 TGCGCCAGCAGCTTGGCCGGGAAGCCGGCTAATGAAAAACTGTTTTTT CASSLAGKPANEKLFF
- TRBJ2-2 - TRBV5-1 TGCGCCAGCAGCTTGATGGGGACAAACACCGGGGAGCTGTTTTTT CASSLMGTNTGELFF
- TRBJ2-1 - TRBV9 TGTGCCAGCAGCCGCAGGCTAGGGGGGGCATCCTACAATGAGCAGTTCTTC CASSRRLGGASYNEQFF
TRBD1 TRBJ2-2 many TRBV10-3 TGTGCCATCAGAGAACAGGGGGGGAACACCGGGGAGCTGTTTTTT CAIREQGGNTGELFF
- TRBJ1-1 - TRBV5-5 TGTGCCAGCAGCCTACAGCTGAACACTGAAGCTTTCTTT CASSLQLNTEAFF
- TRBJ1-6 - TRBV6-5 TGTGCCAGCAGTTACGGGGCGGACTCCTATAATTCACCCCTCCACTTT CASSYGADSYNSPLHF
- TRBJ1-5 few TRBV19 TGTGCCAGTAGTGCGGGGCGGTATAGCAATCAGCCCCAGCATTTT CASSAGRYSNQPQHF
TRBD1 TRBJ2-2 - TRBV6-9 TGTGCCAGCAGTTCCCGGGACAGCTCTGTGTATATGGAGCTGTTTTTT CASSSRDSSVYMELFF
- TRBJ2-3 - TRBV7-2 TGTGCCAGCAGCTTAGGCCGACTAGGAAGGGGCACAGATACGCAGTATTTT CASSLGRLGRGTDTQYF
- TRBJ2-7 - TRBV23-1 TGCGCCAGCAGTTCCAGAGGGTCAGGGGTTTCCTACGAGCAGTACTTC CASSSRGSGVSYEQYF
- TRBJ1-1 - TRBV12-5 TGTGCTAGTGGTTTGGTACTCGCATGGAACACTGAAGCTTTCTTT CASGLVLAWNTEAFF
TRBD1 TRBJ1-6 - TRBV10-1 TGCGCCAGCAGTGAGTCGACTGATACAGGGGGTCCCTATAATTCACCCCTCCACTTT CASSESTDTGGPYNSPLHF
- TRBJ1-1 - TRBV5-1 TGCGCCAGCAGCTTGGATCAGGGTATGAACACTGAAGCTTTCTTT CASSLDQGMNTEAFF
TRBD1 TRBJ1-3 once TRBV7-6 TGTGCCAGCAGCATGGACAGGGGACGAAACACCATATATTTT CASSMDRGRNTIYF
- TRBJ1-1 - TRBV5-1 TGCGCCAGCAGTTCGGAGAGTAGTGAAGCTTTCTTT CASSSESSEAFF
- TRBJ1-1 - TRBV4-3 TGCGCCAGCAGCCAAGCAGGGTTCACTGAAGCTTTCTTT CASSQAGFTEAFF
- TRBJ2-2 - TRBV4-3 TGCGCCAGCAGCCAAGATCATTCGGGCACCGGGGAGCTGTTTTTT CASSQDHSGTGELFF
- TRBJ1-5 - TRBV21-1 TGTGCCAGCAGCAAAGTCCTAAATAGCAATCAGCCCCAGCATTTT CASSKVLNSNQPQHF
- TRBJ2-5 once TRBV6-1 TGTGCCAGCAGCCGGGACAAACAAGAGACCCAGTACTTC CASSRDKQETQYF
TRBD1 TRBJ1-3 - TRBV30 TGTGCCTGGAGTCCTGGGACAGGCCACGACACCATATATTTT CAWSPGTGHDTIYF
TRBD1 TRBJ2-2 - TRBV11-2 TGTGCCAGCAGCCACCTTCGGACAGGGAGAGGGGGAAACACCGGGGAGCTGTTTTTT CASSHLRTGRGGNTGELFF
- TRBJ1-1 - TRBV7-3 TGTGCCAGCAGCCCCCGTCCCTTGGGCAGGGTTAACACTGAAGCTTTCTTT CASSPRPLGRVNTEAFF
- TRBJ2-5 - TRBV5-1 TGCGCCAGCAGCTTGGAGGGGGAGACCCAGTACTTC CASSLEGETQYF
TRBD1 TRBJ1-2 once TRBV7-6 TGTGCCAGCAGCTTAGAAGTCACGACAGGGGATGGCTACACCTTC CASSLEVTTGDGYTF
- TRBJ1-1 - TRBV10-3 TGTGCCATCAGTTGGGGCAGGGGCGAGACTGAAGCTTTCTTT CAISWGRGETEAFF
- TRBJ1-1 - TRBV5-6 TGTGCCAGCAGCTTGGGTGGACACATGAACACTGAAGCTTTCTTT CASSLGGHMNTEAFF
- TRBJ2-7 - TRBV11-3 TGTGCCAGCAACTACATGTCGGCGGGGGCTCCCTACGAGCAGTACTTC CASNYMSAGAPYEQYF
- TRBJ1-1 - TRBV2 TGTGCCAGCAGATGGACACCGAACACTGAAGCTTTCTTT CASRWTPNTEAFF
TRBD1 TRBJ1-2 - TRBV14 TGTGCCAGCAGCCAAGCCGTAGGACAGGGGGAGTACGACTATGGCTACACCTTC CASSQAVGQGEYDYGYTF
- TRBJ2-7 - TRBV9 TGTGCCAGCAGCGAGGGGATGACAGATAGCTCCTACGAGCAGTACTTC CASSEGMTDSSYEQYF
TRBD1 TRBJ1-4 once TRBV5-1 TGCGCCAGCAGCACCCCAGGGGGGAAACTGTTTTTT CASSTPGGKLFF
TRBD1 TRBJ1-1 - TRBV29-1 TGCAGCGTTGAATGGACAGGTACTGAAGCTTTCTTT CSVEWTGTEAFF
TRBD1 TRBJ2-7 - TRBV30 TGTGCCTGGAGTGTGGGACAGAACTACGAGCAGTACTTC CAWSVGQNYEQYF
- TRBJ1-2 - TRBV21-1 TGTGCCAGCAGCAAAGGGTCGGGACAGGGGGCCCACTATGGCTACACCTTC CASSKGSGQGAHYGYTF
TRBD2 TRBJ2-6 - TRBV7-6 TGTGCCAGCAGCTTAGCGCGCGGGGGGAGCTCTGGGGCCAACGTCCTGACTTTC CASSLARGGSSGANVLTF
TRBD2 TRBJ2-3 - TRBV7-3 TGTGCCAGCAGCTTTCGTTCCCCGGGGGGAGATACGCAGTATTTT CASSFRSPGGDTQYF
- TRBJ1-2 - TRBV27 TGTGCCAGCAGTTTAGGAGGGATCGGGTATGGCTACACCTTC CASSLGGIGYGYTF
TRBD1 TRBJ1-4 - TRBV4-2 TGTGCCAGCAGCCAAGAATTACAGGGGGCAGGTGAAAAACTGTTTTTT CASSQELQGAGEKLFF